Following are 10 T cell receptor beta chains from one sample sequenced in a study of spatial heterogeneity in lung cancer (dated by TCRdb to between 2018 and 2021). The sample's time point, from its label and the paper: blood at routine non-recurrence follow-up after resection. The library was built by means of 5' RACE. The sample was run on a NextSeq 500. Clones were called with MiXCR by TCRdb after fastp trimmed the public reads at Q25, and only in-frame beta chains were retained. For every CDR3 protein sequence, its rows merge into one entry that carries the most common genes and DNA. This sample has over 35,000 distinct CDR3 sequences in its table, and roughly a tenth of those were observed once. The ten largest clones add up to under 20% of the sample. Sequences were derived from PBMCs, sampled at follow-up. The receptors stem from a female donor with early-stage non-small cell lung cancer.

The V gene is TRBV9, the J gene TRBJ2-1, with 7 nucleotides matching TRBD2. Trimming cost V 0 bases and J 2 bases; bases outside gene matches: 5. From germline, CDR1 is SGDLS and CDR2 YYNGEE. This CDR3 is built from 16 residues. The chain's CDR3 is CASSVEAGVAYNEQFF. The CDR3 region has the DNA TGTGCCAGCAGCGTAGAGGCGGGAGTCGCCTACAATGAGCAGTTCTTC.

This clonotype has at least ten counts. This sequence joins TRBV10-3 and TRBJ2-3, with TRBD2 matching 10 bases. Per the germline V gene, CDR1 is ENHRY and CDR2 is SYGVKD. V lost 4 bases, J lost 3 bases, and 4 bases stayed unmatched. This CDR3 has 15 residues. This CDR3 reads CAISAAGGQTDTQYF. CDR3 bases: TGTGCCATCAGTGCAGCGGGGGGGCAGACAGATACGCAGTATTTT.

In its sample, this clonotype was seen a few times. This rearrangement joins TRBV5-1 to TRBJ2-3, with 9 bases fitting TRBD2. Germline-derived CDR1 and CDR2 are SGHRS and YFSETQ. Trimming removed 3 bases from V and 4 bases from J; junction bases left unmatched: 15. CDR3 size: 18 residues. The CDR3, as DNA: TGCGCCAGCAGCTCCACATGGGGTAGCGGGGGACCCCCAGATACGCAGTATTTT. It is translated as CASSSTWGSGGPPDTQYF.

This clonotype has a count of ten or more. CDR3 sequence: CASSAGPRAEAFF. CDR3 DNA sequence: TGTGCCAGCAGCGCGGGACCCAGGGCTGAAGCTTTCTTT. The chain employs TRBV9 and TRBJ1-1, with D possibly TRBD1 on 5 matching bases. The CDR3 is 13 amino acids. V was pared by 3 bases and J by 6 bases, with 12 bases between. CDR1 is SGDLS, CDR2 YYNGEE, per germline.

The table lists this clonotype with a count of one. Given a much more abundant clone one base away, this may be a read error. The chain carries TRBV2 and TRBJ2-5; 8 bases match TRBD2. The CDR3 extends over 14 amino acids. Germline assignment: CDR1 SNHLY and CDR2 FYNNEI. The CDR3 region has the DNA TGTGCCAGCAGTTTAGCGGGGCGAGAGGGGACCCAGTGCTTC. Its protein is CASSLAGREGTQCF.

This CDR3 reads CASSELAGAPGEQFF. The CDR3 coding sequence is TGTGCCAGCAGTGAACTAGCGGGGGCCCCTGGGGAGCAGTTCTTC. The rearrangement joins TRBV2 to TRBJ2-1, with 10 bases fitting TRBD2. The CDR3 sequence is 15 residues long. Germline V gives CDR1 SNHLY, CDR2 FYNNEI. With 2 bases clipped from V and 10 bases from J, the junction kept 8 bases outside the gene matches.

This chain uses TRBV20-1 with TRBJ2-6; TRBD2 matches at 9 bases. V trimming: 3 bases; J trimming: 6 bases; junction bases outside the gene matches: 9. The CDR3 is made up of 16 amino acids. Germline V gene sequence: CDR1 DFQATT, CDR2 SNEGSKA (reference sequence). The CDR3 DNA reads as TGCAGTGCTAGTGGCCTAGCGGGGCCGATGGCCAACGTCCTGACTTTC. Encoded protein: CSASGLAGPMANVLTF.

In this sample, this clonotype turned up many times. The junction differs from germline at one of its ends, possibly a read error. The chain has TRBV29-1 and TRBJ1-1, with D unclear. Germline V CDR1 and CDR2: SQVTM, ANQGSEA. The CDR3 runs to 11 residues. DNA of the CDR3: TGCAGCGTTGCGGCCGGGCTTCCAATCTACTTT. Its protein product is CSVAAGLPIYF. The variable domain in full, with the rest retrieved from reference TRBV29-1 and TRBJ1-1, is SAVISQKPSRDICQRGTSLTIQCQVDSQVTMMFWYRQQPGQSLTLIATANQGSEATYESGFVIDKFPISRPNLTFSTLTVSNMSPEDSSIYLCSVAAGLPIYFGQGTRLTVV.

This clonotype was seen ten or more times. This chain joins TRBV11-2 and TRBJ2-7; 10 bases line up with TRBD2. With V trimmed by 5 bases and J by 0 bases, 1 base remained unmatched. The CDR3 runs 14 residues. The germline gives CDR1 SGHAT, CDR2 FQNNGV. The CDR3 DNA reads TGTGCCAGCAGCGCTAGCGGGAGCTCCTACGAGCAGTACTTC. It encodes CASSASGSSYEQYF.

This clonotype has a handful of counts. This chain links TRBV4-1 with TRBJ2-3; D gene unclear. CDR1 MGHRA and CDR2 YSYEKL come from the germline V gene. The V and J ends lost 0 bases and 2 bases respectively, with 9 bases between them. This CDR3 spans 15 amino acids. The CDR3 is CASSQDRIITDTQYF. The CDR3 DNA is TGCGCCAGCAGCCAAGATCGTATAATCACAGATACGCAGTATTTT.